The subject of this entry is one TCR beta chain. Every subset's genomic DNA went evenly onto several immunoSEQ plates. Clones were sequenced by immunoSEQ multiplex PCR, and TCRdb holds only the in-frame ones, with some missing. Here the sample spans about 690,000 clones, 80% to 95% being singletons. This record belongs to a study of shared clonotypes between healthy human individuals. This CDR3 is built from 17 residues. The V end was cut by 0 bases, the J end by 2 bases, with 15 bases between. Germline CDR1 reads ENHRY; CDR2 reads SYGVKD. Participating donors were healthy, HIV-negative adults free of recent acute infections or vaccinations.

The chain joins TRBV10-3 to TRBJ2-3; D not resolved. The TCR was taken from a man between 18 and 35 years old in good health. Some clones in this sample may be carry-over from other donors' samples. Sequencing was carried out using memory CD8+ T cells from PBMCs. As for subset: CD45RO+ cells pooled with CCR7-negative TemRA cells. The CDR3 DNA reads as TGTGCCATCAGTGAGTCGGAACCCGAAAGGGCCACAGATACGCAGTATTTT. Protein: CAISESEPERATDTQYF.